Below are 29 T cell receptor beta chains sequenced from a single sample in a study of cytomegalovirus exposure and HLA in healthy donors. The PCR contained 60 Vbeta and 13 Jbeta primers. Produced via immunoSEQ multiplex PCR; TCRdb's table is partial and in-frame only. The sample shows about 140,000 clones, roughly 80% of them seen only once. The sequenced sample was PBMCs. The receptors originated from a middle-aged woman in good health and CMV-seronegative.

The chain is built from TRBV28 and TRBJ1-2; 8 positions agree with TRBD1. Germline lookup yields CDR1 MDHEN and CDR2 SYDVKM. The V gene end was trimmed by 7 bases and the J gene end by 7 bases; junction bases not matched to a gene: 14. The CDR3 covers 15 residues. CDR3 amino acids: CASTLSDQGALGYTF. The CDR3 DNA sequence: TGTGCCAGCACCCTCTCGGATCAGGGGGCGCTTGGCTACACCTTC.

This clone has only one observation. In DNA form, the CDR3 reads TGTGCCAGCAGTTACAATTATCCGACAGTAAACTATGGCTACACCTTC. It specifies CASSYNYPTVNYGYTF. The V gene is TRBV6-5, the J gene TRBJ1-2; maybe TRBD1 (5 bases). Germline V lookup: CDR1 MNHEY, CDR2 SVGAGI. V lost 2 bases and J 2 bases, leaving 15 bases between the germline ends. The CDR3 loop spans 16 amino acids.

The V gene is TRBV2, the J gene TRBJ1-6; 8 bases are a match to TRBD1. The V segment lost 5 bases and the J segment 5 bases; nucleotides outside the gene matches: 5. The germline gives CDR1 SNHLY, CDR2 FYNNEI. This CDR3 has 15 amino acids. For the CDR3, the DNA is TGTGCCAGCAGTCTTGGACAGGGCGATAATTCACCCCTCCACTTT. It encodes CASSLGQGDNSPLHF.

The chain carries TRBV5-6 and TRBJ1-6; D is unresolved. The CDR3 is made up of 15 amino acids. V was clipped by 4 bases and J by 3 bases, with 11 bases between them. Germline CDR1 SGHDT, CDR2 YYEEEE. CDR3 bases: TGTGCCAGCAGCATAGACAACCTCTATAATTCACCCCTCCACTTT. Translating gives CASSIDNLYNSPLHF.

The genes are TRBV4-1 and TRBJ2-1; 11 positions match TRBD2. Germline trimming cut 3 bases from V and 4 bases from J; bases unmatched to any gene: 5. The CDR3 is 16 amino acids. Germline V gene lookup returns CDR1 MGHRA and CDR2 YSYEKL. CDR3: CASSHLAGGLYNEQFF. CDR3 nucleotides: TGCGCCAGCAGCCATTTAGCGGGGGGGCTGTACAATGAGCAGTTCTTC.

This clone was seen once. In DNA, the CDR3 is TGTGCCAGCAGTCGACAGGAGCCTTCCTACAATGAGCAGTTCTTC. It is translated as CASSRQEPSYNEQFF. V is TRBV6-5 and J is TRBJ2-1; the D gene is possibly TRBD1 (6 bases). Germline V gene data show CDR1 as MNHEY and CDR2 as SVGAGI. The CDR3 runs 15 residues. Trimming cost V 5 bases and J 1 base, with 12 bases left between them.

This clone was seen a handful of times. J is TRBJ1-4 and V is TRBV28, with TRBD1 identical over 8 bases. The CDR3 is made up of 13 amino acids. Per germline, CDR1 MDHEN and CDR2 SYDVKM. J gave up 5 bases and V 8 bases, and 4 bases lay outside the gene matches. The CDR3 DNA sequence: TGTGCCAGCTCAGGGGGCGCGAATGAAAAACTGTTTTTT. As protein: CASSGGANEKLFF. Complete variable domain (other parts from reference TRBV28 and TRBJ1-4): DVKVTQSSRYLVKRTGEKVFLECVQDMDHENMFWYRQDPGLGLRLIYFSYDVKMKEKGDIPEGYSVSREKKERFSLILESASTNQTSMYLCASSGGANEKLFFGSGTQLSVL.

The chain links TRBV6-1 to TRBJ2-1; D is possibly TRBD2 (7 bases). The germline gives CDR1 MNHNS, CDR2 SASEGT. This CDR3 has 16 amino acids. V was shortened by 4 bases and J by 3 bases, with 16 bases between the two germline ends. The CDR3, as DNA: TGTGCCAGCAGTGTACTAGGGGGGGGTTACTACAATGAGCAGTTCTTC. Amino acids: CASSVLGGGYYNEQFF.

Here the CDR3 DNA reads TGTGCCAGCAAGGGGGGGGTGAGTACCACCACAGATACGCAGTATTTT. It codes for CASKGGVSTTTDTQYF. This chain joins TRBV6-6 and TRBJ2-3, with D perhaps matching TRBD2 (7 bases). V was cut by 7 bases and J by 2 bases, with 19 bases left in between. The CDR3 spans 16 residues. Germline V gene sequence: CDR1 MNHNY, CDR2 SVGAGI (reference sequence).

This CDR3 reads CASSGRQGLGLAEAFF. CDR3 coding DNA: TGTGCCAGCAGCGGACGACAGGGGCTCGGTCTGGCTGAAGCTTTCTTT. The V and J genes are TRBV14 and TRBJ1-1; 8 nucleotides match TRBD1. The germline gives CDR1 SGHDN, CDR2 FVKESK. This CDR3 region has 16 residues. V trimming: 5 bases; J trimming: 6 bases; junction bases outside the gene matches: 14.

The CDR3 DNA reads as TGTGCCAGCAGCTTAGGGGACAGGGGGCGGCGGGAGACCCAGTACTTC. This sequence encodes CASSLGDRGRRETQYF. The rearrangement joins TRBV7-9 to TRBJ2-5, with 12 bases matching TRBD1. V was pared by 1 base and J by 5 bases, with 5 bases of the junction left unmatched. This CDR3 is built from 16 residues. The germline V gene has CDR1 SEHNR and CDR2 FQNEAQ (reference sequence).

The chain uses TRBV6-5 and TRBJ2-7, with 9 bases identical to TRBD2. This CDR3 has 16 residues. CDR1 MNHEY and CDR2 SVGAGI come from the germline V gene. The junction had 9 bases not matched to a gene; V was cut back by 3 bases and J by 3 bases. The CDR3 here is CASSYGYPSGDYEQYF. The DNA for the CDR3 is TGTGCCAGCAGTTATGGGTATCCTAGCGGGGACTACGAGCAGTACTTC.

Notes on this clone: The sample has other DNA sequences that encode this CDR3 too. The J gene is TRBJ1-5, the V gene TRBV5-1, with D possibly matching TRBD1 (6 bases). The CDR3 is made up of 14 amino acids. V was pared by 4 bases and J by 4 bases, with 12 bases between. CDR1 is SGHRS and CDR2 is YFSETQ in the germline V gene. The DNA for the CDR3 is TGCGCCAGCAGCCTATCAACAGGGAATCAGCCCCAGCATTTT. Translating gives CASSLSTGNQPQHF.

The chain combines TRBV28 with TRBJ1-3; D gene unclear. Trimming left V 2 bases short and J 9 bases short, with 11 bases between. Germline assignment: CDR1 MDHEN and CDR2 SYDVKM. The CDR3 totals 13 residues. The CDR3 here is CASSLLGAFTIYF. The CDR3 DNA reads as TGTGCCAGCAGTTTACTGGGAGCTTTCACCATATATTTT. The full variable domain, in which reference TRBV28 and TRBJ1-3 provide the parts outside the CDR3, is DVKVTQSSRYLVKRTGEKVFLECVQDMDHENMFWYRQDPGLGLRLIYFSYDVKMKEKGDIPEGYSVSREKKERFSLILESASTNQTSMYLCASSLLGAFTIYFGEGSWLTVV.

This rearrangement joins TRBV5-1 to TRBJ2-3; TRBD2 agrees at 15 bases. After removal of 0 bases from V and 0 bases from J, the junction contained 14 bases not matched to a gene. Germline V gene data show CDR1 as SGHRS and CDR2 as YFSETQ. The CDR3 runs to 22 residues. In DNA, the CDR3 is TGCGCCAGCAGCTTGGGGACTAGCGGGAGGGCCAGCGGATATAGGAGCACAGATACGCAGTATTTT. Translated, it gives CASSLGTSGRASGYRSTDTQYF.

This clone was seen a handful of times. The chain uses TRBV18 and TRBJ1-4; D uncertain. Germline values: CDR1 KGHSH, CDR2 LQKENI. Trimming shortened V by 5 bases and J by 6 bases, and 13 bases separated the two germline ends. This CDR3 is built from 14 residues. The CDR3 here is CASSSPARDEKLFF. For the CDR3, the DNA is TGTGCCAGCTCATCTCCAGCACGGGATGAAAAACTGTTTTTT.

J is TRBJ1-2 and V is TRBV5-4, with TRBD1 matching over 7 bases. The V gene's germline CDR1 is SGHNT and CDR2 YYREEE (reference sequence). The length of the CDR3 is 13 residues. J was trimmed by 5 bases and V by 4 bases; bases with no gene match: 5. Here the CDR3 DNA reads TGTGCCAGCAGCCCGGGACAGACGTATGGCTACACCTTC. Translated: CASSPGQTYGYTF.

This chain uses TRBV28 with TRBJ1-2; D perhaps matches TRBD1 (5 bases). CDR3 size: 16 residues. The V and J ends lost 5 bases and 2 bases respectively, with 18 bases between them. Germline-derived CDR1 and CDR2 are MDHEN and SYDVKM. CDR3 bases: TGTGCCAGCAGTCCCCTGAGAGAGACAGCGAACTATGGCTACACCTTC. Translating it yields CASSPLRETANYGYTF.

The CDR3 bases are TGTGCCAGCAGCCAAGTGGGCGGGAGGGCCCTCCACGAGCAGTACTTC. Protein: CASSQVGGRALHEQYF. The chain has TRBV4-2 and TRBJ2-7; 9 nucleotides agree with TRBD2. CDR3 size: 16 residues. Germline V lookup: CDR1 LGHNA, CDR2 YNFKEQ. J gave up 5 bases and V 1 base, and 9 bases lay outside the gene matches.

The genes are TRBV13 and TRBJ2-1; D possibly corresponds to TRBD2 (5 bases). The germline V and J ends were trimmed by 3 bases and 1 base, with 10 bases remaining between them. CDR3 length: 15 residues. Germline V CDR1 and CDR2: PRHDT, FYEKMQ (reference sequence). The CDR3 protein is CASSFGGPSYNEQFF. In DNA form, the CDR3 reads TGTGCCAGCAGCTTCGGCGGGCCGTCCTACAATGAGCAGTTCTTC. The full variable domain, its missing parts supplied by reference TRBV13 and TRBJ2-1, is AAGVIQSPRHLIKEKRETATLKCYPIPRHDTVYWYQQGPGQDPQFLISFYEKMQSDKGSIPDRFSAQQFSDYHSELNMSSLELGDSALYFCASSFGGPSYNEQFFGPGTRLTVL.

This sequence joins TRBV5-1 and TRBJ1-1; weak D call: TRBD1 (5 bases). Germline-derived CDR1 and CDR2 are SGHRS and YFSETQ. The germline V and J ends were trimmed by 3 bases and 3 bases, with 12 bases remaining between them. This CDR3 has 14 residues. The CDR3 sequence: CASSSKGSDTEAFF. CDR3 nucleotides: TGCGCCAGCAGCTCTAAGGGGTCCGACACTGAAGCTTTCTTT. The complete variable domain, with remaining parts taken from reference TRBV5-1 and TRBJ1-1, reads KAGVTQTPRYLIKTRGQQVTLSCSPISGHRSVSWYQQTPGQGLQFLFEYFSETQRNKGNFPGRFSGRQFSNSRSEMNVSTLELGDSALYLCASSSKGSDTEAFFGQGTRLTVV.

The CDR3: CASSCLQGNFYEQFF. CDR3 nucleotides: TGTGCCAGCAGCTGCCTCCAGGGGAATTTCTATGAGCAGTTCTTC. The chain carries TRBV7-9 and TRBJ2-1; D is possibly TRBD1 (6 bases). Germline-derived CDR1 and CDR2 are SEHNR and FQNEAQ (reference sequence). The CDR3 spans 15 residues. Deletions cut 4 bases from V and 8 bases from J, with 18 bases between.

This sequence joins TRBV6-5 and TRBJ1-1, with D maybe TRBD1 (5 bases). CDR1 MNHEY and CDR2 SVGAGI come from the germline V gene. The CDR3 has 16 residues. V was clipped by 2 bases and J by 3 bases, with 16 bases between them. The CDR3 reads CASSYGGGGVDTEAFF. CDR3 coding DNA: TGTGCCAGCAGTTACGGGGGTGGGGGGGTAGACACTGAAGCTTTCTTT.

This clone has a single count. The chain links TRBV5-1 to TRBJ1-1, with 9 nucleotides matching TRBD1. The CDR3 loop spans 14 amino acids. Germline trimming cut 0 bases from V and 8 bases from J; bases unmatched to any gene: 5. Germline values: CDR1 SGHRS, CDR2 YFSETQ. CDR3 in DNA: TGCGCCAGCAGCTTGGAAAGCGGGACAGGGGAAGCTTTCTTT. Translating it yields CASSLESGTGEAFF.

CDR3 sequence reads: CAYRDRDSNEQFF. CDR3 coding DNA: TGTGCCTACCGGGACAGGGACTCCAATGAGCAGTTCTTC. This chain connects TRBV30 to TRBJ2-1; the match to TRBD1 covers 9 bases. In germline, CDR1 is GTSNPN, CDR2 SVGIG (reference sequence). With V trimmed by 7 bases and J by 6 bases, 7 bases remained unmatched. This CDR3 comprises 13 residues.

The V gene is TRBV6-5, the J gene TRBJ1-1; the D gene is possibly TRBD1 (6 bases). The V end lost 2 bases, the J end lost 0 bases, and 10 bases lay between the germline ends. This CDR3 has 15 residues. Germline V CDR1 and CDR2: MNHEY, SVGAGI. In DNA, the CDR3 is TGTGCCAGCAGTTACCAAGGGGGAATGAACACTGAAGCTTTCTTT. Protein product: CASSYQGGMNTEAFF.

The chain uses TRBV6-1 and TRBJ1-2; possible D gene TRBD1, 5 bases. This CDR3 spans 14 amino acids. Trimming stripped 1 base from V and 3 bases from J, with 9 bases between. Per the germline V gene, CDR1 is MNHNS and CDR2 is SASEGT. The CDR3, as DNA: TGTGCCAGCAGTGAAGGGGGCCCTGACTATGGCTACACCTTC. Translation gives CASSEGGPDYGYTF.

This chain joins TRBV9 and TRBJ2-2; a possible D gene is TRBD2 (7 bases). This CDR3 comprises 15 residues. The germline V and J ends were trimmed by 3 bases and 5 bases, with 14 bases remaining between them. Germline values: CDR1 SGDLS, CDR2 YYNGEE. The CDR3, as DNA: TGTGCCAGCAGCGAGGGGGGGGTTGGGACCGGGGAGCTGTTTTTT. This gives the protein CASSEGGVGTGELFF.

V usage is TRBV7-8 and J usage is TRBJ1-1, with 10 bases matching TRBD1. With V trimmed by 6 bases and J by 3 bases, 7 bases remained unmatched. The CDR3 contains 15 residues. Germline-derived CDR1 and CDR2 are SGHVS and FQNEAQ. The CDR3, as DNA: TGTGCCAGCAGTTCCGGACAGGGGGGGTACACTGAAGCTTTCTTT. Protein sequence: CASSSGQGGYTEAFF.